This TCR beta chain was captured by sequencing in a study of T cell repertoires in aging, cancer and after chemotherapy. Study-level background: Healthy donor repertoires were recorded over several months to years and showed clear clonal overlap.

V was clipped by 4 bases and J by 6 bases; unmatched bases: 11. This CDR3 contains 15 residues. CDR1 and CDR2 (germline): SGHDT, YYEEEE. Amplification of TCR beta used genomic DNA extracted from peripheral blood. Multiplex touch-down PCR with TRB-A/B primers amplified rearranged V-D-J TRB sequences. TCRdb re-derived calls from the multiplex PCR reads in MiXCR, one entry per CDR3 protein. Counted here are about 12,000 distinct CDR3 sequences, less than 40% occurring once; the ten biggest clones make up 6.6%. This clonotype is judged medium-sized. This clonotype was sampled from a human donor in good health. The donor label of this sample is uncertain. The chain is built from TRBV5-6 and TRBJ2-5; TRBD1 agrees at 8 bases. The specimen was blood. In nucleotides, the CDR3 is TGTGCCAGCAGCGCGGGGACAGGTGGAAGGAAGACCCAGTACTTC. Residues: CASSAGTGGRKTQYF. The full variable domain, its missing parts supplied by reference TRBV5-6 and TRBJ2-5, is DAGVTQSPTHLIKTRGQQVTLRCSPKSGHDTVSWYQQALGQGPQFIFQYYEEEERQRGNFPDRFSGHQFPNYSSELNVNALLLGDSALYLCASSAGTGGRKTQYFGPGTRLLVL.